This T cell receptor (beta chain) emerged from a study of blood T cell repertoires in COVID-19 (TCRdb year 2020). Regarding the complete study: The collaborator samples originated in the United States, Italy and Spain and spanned the acute and convalescent phases of COVID-19. The material from the prospective study consisted of cDNA or gDNA derived from T cells, B-cell-depleted T cells, or PBMCs. Subjects who had been exposed to COVID-19, were actively infected with it, or had recovered from it provided the deeply sampled blood TCRbeta repertoires that made up the dataset. The repertoires were made available in a free public database intended to serve as a resource for research on the immune response to SARS-CoV-2. The samples were drawn from the first 160 participants of the ongoing ImmuneRACE study and from roughly 1,300 subjects provided by 6 global collaborators. Nearly every sample came with metadata listing a de-identified subject ID, COVID-19 status, age in years and sex. Where available, HLA class I and class II types were obtained from metadata supplied by the sample provider rather than from assay-based typing. Here is what the overall study found, with its caveats: Clinical and demographic metadata were provided uncurated, with the amount varying by source and participant.

Each collaborating institution followed its own protocols to collect whole blood in K2EDTA tubes. For TCRbeta analysis, collaborators shipped samples in one of three forms: frozen whole blood, isolated PBMCs, or DNA extracted from either of those sample types. Deletion took 7 bases off V and 4 bases off J, with a span of 15 bases between the germline ends. CDR1 and CDR2 are read off the germline V gene as MNHEY and SVGAGI. There are 14 amino acids in the CDR3, from cysteine to phenylalanine inclusive. The only DNA kept is the CDR3, 42 bases in frame from the first base. Remarks on this clone: Its target antigen remains unknown. There are no base qualities to consult, and no much larger clone falls within one base.

TCRbeta CDR3 regions were amplified from genomic DNA using the immunoSEQ Assay, a bias-controlled multiplex PCR. In the original analysis: Within the assay, amplification of reference gene primers was used to estimate how many nucleated cells each sample contained. To quantify the absolute abundance of each unique TCRbeta CDR3 rearrangement, sequence reads were collapsed and filtered. For each sample, productive Simpson clonality was calculated by taking the square root of Simpson's diversity index across productive rearrangements. TCRdb took this table from immuneACCESS and kept in-frame rearrangements with V and J called. Such tables lack part of the clones; where checked against another copy, unresolved V genes explain under half of the gap, and the rest is unexplained. V and J calls and clone size are given by that table; D and trimming were obtained from the DNA. The sample has under 120,000 clones on record, 70% to 90% of them singletons. The ten largest clones represent around 2.2% of the sample.

Recombination joined TRBV6-5 with TRBJ2-3, with TRBD1 as a weak D call on 5 bases. The specimen sequenced was peripheral blood. This receptor was taken from a human donor in a cohort sampled during active COVID-19. The CDR3 region has the sequence CASIVGAIADTQYF. Read as DNA, the sequence is TGTGCCAGCATAGTTGGGGCCATAGCAGATACGCAGTATTTT.